The rows below give T cell receptor beta chains drawn from one sample of a study of early T cells in non-severe SARS-CoV-2 infection. TCRdb fed the 5' RACE reads into MiXCR, producing one record per CDR3 protein. The sample lists more than 25,000 distinct CDR3 sequences, 5.3% occurring once. The sample consisted of whole blood. These TCRs come from an adult who was a healthcare worker with PCR-confirmed SARS-CoV-2 infection or an uninfected control (not recorded which). CDR3s include the opening cysteine and the closing phenylalanine or tryptophan. A D gene is named only where the DNA matches it firmly. A clone size is listed for some rows: how often the clone was seen (once, few, many), or a class if it is expanded.

D gene,clone size,V gene,J gene,CDR3 protein,CDR3 DNA
TRBD2,many,TRBV10-3,TRBJ2-5,CAISVGPGGTQYF,TGTGCCATCAGTGTGGGCCCGGGAGGGACCCAGTACTTC
.,many,TRBV6-2/TRBV6-3,TRBJ1-5,CASTAGRFNQPQHF,TGTGCCAGCACCGCGGGGAGGTTCAATCAGCCCCAGCATTTT
.,many,TRBV20-1,TRBJ2-5,CSARESLLGETQYF,TGCAGTGCTAGAGAGTCCCTTTTAGGAGAGACCCAGTACTTC
TRBD1,many,TRBV20-1,TRBJ1-2,CSARTGAYGYTF,TGCAGTGCAAGGACAGGGGCCTACGGCTACACCTTC
.,many,TRBV20-1,TRBJ1-4,CSAPKGEKLFF,TGCAGTGCTCCCAAAGGGGAAAAACTGTTTTTT
.,many,TRBV13,TRBJ1-2,CASSLRSNYGYTF,TGTGCCAGCAGCCTCAGGTCTAACTATGGCTACACCTTC
TRBD2,many,TRBV12-3/TRBV12-4,TRBJ2-5,CASSLAGGQTQYF,TGTGCCAGCAGTTTGGCGGGGGGACAGACCCAGTACTTC
.,many,TRBV18,TRBJ2-1,CASSPQTSSNEQFF,TGTGCCAGCTCACCGCAGACTAGTAGCAATGAGCAGTTCTTC
TRBD1,many,TRBV7-2,TRBJ2-5,CASSLYRGHETQYF,TGTGCCAGCAGCTTATACAGGGGGCACGAGACCCAGTACTTC
.,many,TRBV4-3,TRBJ2-3,CASSQERTRISTDTQYF,TGCGCCAGCAGCCAAGAAAGGACACGTATTAGCACAGATACGCAGTATTTT
.,few,TRBV30,TRBJ1-3,CAWSGAGFGNTIYF,TGTGCCTGGAGCGGGGCGGGGTTTGGAAACACCATATATTTT
.,.,TRBV29-1,TRBJ1-2,CSVAPSQGPNYGYTF,TGCAGCGTTGCACCTTCGCAGGGGCCCAACTATGGCTACACCTTC
TRBD2,many,TRBV11-2,TRBJ2-5,CASSPPGGLAGAETQYF,TGTGCCAGCAGCCCCCCAGGCGGACTAGCGGGAGCAGAGACCCAGTACTTC
TRBD1,few,TRBV29-1,TRBJ2-5,CSVAEDRYQETQYF,TGCAGCGTAGCCGAGGACAGGTACCAAGAGACCCAGTACTTC
.,many,TRBV7-8,TRBJ2-7,CASSLGEYEQYF,TGTGCCAGCAGCCTAGGGGAGTACGAGCAGTACTTC
.,few,TRBV5-6,TRBJ1-2,CASSNEVGRHYGYTF,TGTGCCAGCAGCAATGAAGTCGGACGTCACTATGGCTACACCTTC
TRBD1,few,TRBV20-1,TRBJ2-7,CSAWDRARDEQYF,TGCAGTGCTTGGGACAGGGCAAGAGACGAGCAGTACTTC
.,.,TRBV12-3/TRBV12-4,TRBJ2-7,CASSLVLAYEQYF,TGTGCCAGCAGTTTAGTCCTAGCCTACGAGCAGTACTTC
.,many,TRBV20-1,TRBJ2-2,CSATPSTGELFF,TGCAGTGCTACCCCGAGCACCGGGGAGCTGTTTTTT
TRBD1,many,TRBV12-3/TRBV12-4,TRBJ1-1,CASSADRRAEAFF,TGTGCCAGCAGCGCGGACAGGAGGGCTGAAGCTTTCTTT
TRBD1,few,TRBV5-4,TRBJ1-2,CASSGDRIYGYTF,TGTGCCAGCAGCGGGGACAGGATCTATGGCTACACCTTC
.,many,TRBV5-4,TRBJ2-3,CASSPDRYTDTQYF,TGTGCCAGCAGCCCGGACAGATACACAGATACGCAGTATTTT
.,.,TRBV15,TRBJ2-2,CATSRELTGELFF,TGTGCCACCAGCAGAGAACTCACCGGGGAGCTGTTTTTT
.,many,TRBV6-2/TRBV6-3,TRBJ2-1,CASRYGDTPGFSYNEQFF,TGTGCCAGCAGGTACGGGGACACCCCCGGTTTCTCCTACAATGAGCAGTTCTTC
TRBD1,.,TRBV18,TRBJ1-6,CASSPGTGRPLHF,TGTGCCAGCTCACCTGGGACAGGGAGGCCCCTCCACTTT
TRBD2,many,TRBV4-1,TRBJ2-1,CASSPGLAGGPWEDEQFF,TGCGCCAGCAGCCCGGGACTAGCGGGAGGGCCGTGGGAGGATGAGCAGTTCTTC
.,many,TRBV12-3/TRBV12-4,TRBJ2-1,CASSLGAGEQFF,TGTGCCAGCAGTTTAGGAGCAGGAGAGCAGTTCTTC
.,.,TRBV19,TRBJ1-5,CASSVLRTGTPSNQPQHF,TGTGCCAGTAGTGTTCTCCGAACAGGGACTCCTAGCAATCAGCCCCAGCATTTT
.,many,TRBV28,TRBJ1-6,CASSFVGQGNSPLHF,TGTGCCAGCAGTTTCGTCGGGCAGGGGAATTCACCCCTCCACTTT
.,many,TRBV20-1,TRBJ2-7,CSAKGTENYEQYF,TGCAGTGCTAAGGGGACGGAAAACTACGAGCAGTACTTC
.,many,TRBV20-1,TRBJ2-1,CSARAFSGYNEQFF,TGCAGTGCTAGAGCGTTCAGCGGCTACAATGAGCAGTTCTTC
TRBD2,many,TRBV10-3,TRBJ2-5,CAISERVLSGRGQETQYF,TGTGCCATCAGTGAGAGGGTACTAAGCGGGAGGGGTCAAGAGACCCAGTACTTC